This T cell receptor beta chain appears in the sequencing data of a study of blood T cell repertoires in COVID-19. Trimming stripped 4 bases from V and 0 bases from J, with 14 bases between. Germline V CDR1 and CDR2: SGHKS, YYEKEE (reference sequence). This CDR3 has 15 residues. TCRdb's table, derived via immunoSEQ multiplex PCR, lists solely in-frame clones and lacks some. In the table there are around 230,000 clones, around 88% of which are singletons. The chain combines TRBV5-5 with TRBJ2-7; D remains ambiguous. Sequenced material: PBMCs or T cells enriched from blood (not recorded which). The origin of this receptor is a woman in her 40s with acute COVID-19. CDR3 in amino acids: CASSPVRSISYEQYF. For the CDR3, the DNA is TGTGCCAGCAGCCCCGTGAGGAGTATCTCCTACGAGCAGTACTTC.